The rows below give T cell receptor beta chains drawn from one sample of a study of OX40 agonist ivuxolimab in advanced cancers. The data were produced by immunoSEQ multiplex PCR, yet TCRdb's version contains in-frame clones alone and is incomplete. The table has around 70,000 clones, about 84% seen once; the top ten hold around 6.9%. The sequences come from CD4+ or CD8+ T cells sorted from blood, collected in a trial of the OX40 agonist ivuxolimab. The origin of the receptors is an adult with an advanced solid tumor such as melanoma, head and neck, liver or kidney cancer. The CDR3 runs from the conserved cysteine through the conserved F or W. The D gene is left open where the match is weak. Some rows have no size entry. The others give once, few or many, or a class for an expanded clone.

clone size	D gene	J gene	V gene	CDR3 DNA	CDR3 protein
once	.	TRBJ1-2	TRBV6-1	TGTGCCAGCAGGGGCCCCGCTTTACAGGGTTTAGGCTACACCTTC	CASRGPALQGLGYTF
once	TRBD2	TRBJ2-3	TRBV7-3	TGTGCCAGCGGCCGGACTAGCGGGGGGATGACAGATACGCAGTATTTT	CASGRTSGGMTDTQYF
.	.	TRBJ2-1	TRBV5-1	TGCGCCAGCAGCTTGGCCCCCCTAGCGCGAGACAATGAGCAGTTCTTC	CASSLAPLARDNEQFF
.	.	TRBJ2-3	TRBV6-6	TGTGCCAGCAGTCCTTGGGCCGGGGGCACAGATACGCAGTATTTT	CASSPWAGGTDTQYF
.	.	TRBJ2-3	TRBV7-2	TGTGCCAGCAGCTTAGATCCGGGTGCAGATACGCAGTATTTT	CASSLDPGADTQYF
.	.	TRBJ2-7	TRBV5-6	TGTGCCAGCAGCTTGGGAAGTCCTCCCTACGAGCAGTACTTC	CASSLGSPPYEQYF
medium-sized	TRBD2	TRBJ2-7	TRBV11-2	TGTGCCAGCAGCCCAAACAATAGAGGACTAGCGGGAGAATCGGGCGAGCAGTACTTC	CASSPNNRGLAGESGEQYF
.	TRBD1	TRBJ2-7	TRBV7-9	TGTGCCAGCAGTTTCACGGGACAGGGATACGAGCAGTACTTC	CASSFTGQGYEQYF
.	.	TRBJ2-7	TRBV9	TGTGCCAGCAGCGTAGATTCAGGGACCTACGAGCAGTACTTC	CASSVDSGTYEQYF
few	TRBD2	TRBJ2-3	TRBV7-6	TGTGCCAGCAGCTTCTTAGCGGGAGAGGTTTCCCCCACAGATACGCAGTATTTT	CASSFLAGEVSPTDTQYF
.	.	TRBJ2-1	TRBV9	TGTGCCAGCAGCGTAGAAGAGGGTAGCTCCTACAATGAGCAGTTCTTC	CASSVEEGSSYNEQFF
.	TRBD1	TRBJ1-2	TRBV30	TGTGCCTGGAGTGTGGCAGGGGGCGTTGGCTACACCTTC	CAWSVAGGVGYTF
.	TRBD2	TRBJ2-5	TRBV19	TGTGCCAGTAGTAAGACTAGCGGGAGGGACGGGGTAGGAGAGACCCAGTACTTC	CASSKTSGRDGVGETQYF
.	.	TRBJ1-4	TRBV6-5	TGTGCCAGCAGTTACTCGACGGCGGTGAATGAAAAACTGTTTTTT	CASSYSTAVNEKLFF
.	.	TRBJ2-7	TRBV5-4	TGTGCCAGCAGCTTGGCTGGCTCCTACGAGCAGTACTTC	CASSLAGSYEQYF
.	TRBD2	TRBJ2-3	TRBV4-3	TGCGCCAGCAGCCAAGATTACGGACTAGCAGATACGCAGTATTTT	CASSQDYGLADTQYF
.	.	TRBJ2-7	TRBV5-1	TGCGCCAGCAGCTTGGACCAGGGAACCTACGAGCAGTACTTC	CASSLDQGTYEQYF
.	.	TRBJ2-1	TRBV5-8	TGTGCCACCGAACCGGACAGTAGCTCCTACAATGAGCAGTTCTTC	CATEPDSSSYNEQFF
.	.	TRBJ2-2	TRBV9	TGTGCCAGCAGTAGGGGGAACACCGGGGAGCTGTTTTTT	CASSRGNTGELFF
.	.	TRBJ1-1	TRBV9	TGTGCCAGCAAAATTAGGTGGGGAAGGCGGACTGAAGCTTTCTTT	CASKIRWGRRTEAFF
.	TRBD1	TRBJ1-4	TRBV10-1	TGCGCCAGCAGTGAAGGGACAGCTAATGAAAAACTGTTTTTT	CASSEGTANEKLFF
.	.	TRBJ2-1	TRBV5-1	TGCGCCAGCAGCTTGGTGGTGGGGGTGAATGAGCAGTTCTTC	CASSLVVGVNEQFF
.	.	TRBJ1-2	TRBV11-1	TGTGCCAGCAGCTTCGCAGGGAATGGTGGCTACACCTTC	CASSFAGNGGYTF
.	.	TRBJ1-1	TRBV7-3	TGTGCCAGCAGCTTATTTATTGGCACTGAAGCTTTCTTT	CASSLFIGTEAFF
few	TRBD1	TRBJ1-2	TRBV7-9	TGTGCCAGCAGCCCGGGACAGACCTATGGCTACACCTTC	CASSPGQTYGYTF
.	.	TRBJ1-2	TRBV11-2	TGTGCCAGCAGCTTAGGTACAGATCCCTATGGCTACACCTTC	CASSLGTDPYGYTF
few	.	TRBJ1-5	TRBV10-1	TGCGCCAGCTGGGGACGCAATCAGCCCCAGCATTTT	CASWGRNQPQHF
once	.	TRBJ1-2	TRBV28	TGTGCCAGCAGTTTGTCACGGAACTATGGCTACACCTTC	CASSLSRNYGYTF
.	.	TRBJ1-2	TRBV5-4	TGTGCCAGCAGCGGGGGAGGGCAGGGAAGCTATGGCTACACCTTC	CASSGGGQGSYGYTF
.	TRBD2	TRBJ2-1	TRBV7-2	TGTGCCAGCTCACTCCGGGGGGGCGCGGGAACTATCAATGAGCAGTTCTTC	CASSLRGGAGTINEQFF
.	.	TRBJ1-4	TRBV6-5	TGTGCCAGCAGTTACCGGGGAGTTCGCTTTGGTGAAAAACTGTTTTTT	CASSYRGVRFGEKLFF
.	TRBD2	TRBJ2-7	TRBV4-1	TGCGCCAGCAGCCAAAAACCCGGGACTAGCGGGGGGGCCGGAAAGTTGGACGAGCAGTACTTC	CASSQKPGTSGGAGKLDEQYF
.	.	TRBJ2-5	TRBV11-2	TGTGCCAGCAGTCCTACATGGACAGCTCAAGAGACCCAGTACTTC	CASSPTWTAQETQYF
once	TRBD1	TRBJ1-1	TRBV6-7	TGTGCCAGCAGCTACCAAAGGGACAGTAACACTGAAGCTTTCTTT	CASSYQRDSNTEAFF